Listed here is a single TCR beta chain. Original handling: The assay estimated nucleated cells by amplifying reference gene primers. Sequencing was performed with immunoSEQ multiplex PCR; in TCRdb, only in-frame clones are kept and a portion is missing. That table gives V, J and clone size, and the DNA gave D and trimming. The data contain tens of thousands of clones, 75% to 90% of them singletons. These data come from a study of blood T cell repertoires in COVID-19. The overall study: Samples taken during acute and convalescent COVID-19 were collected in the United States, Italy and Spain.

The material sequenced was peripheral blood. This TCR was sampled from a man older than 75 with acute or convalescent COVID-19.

The CDR3 loop is CASSPQDRVAYEQYF. The CDR3 DNA follows: TGTGCCAGCAGCCCCCAAGACAGGGTCGCCTACGAGCAGTACTTC. This chain uses TRBV9 with TRBJ2-7; 7 bases line up with TRBD1. The J segment lost 2 bases and the V segment lost 4 bases, leaving 9 bases of the junction unmatched. The germline V gene encodes CDR1 SGDLS and CDR2 YYNGEE. The CDR3 runs to 15 residues. Full variable domain (remainder filled in from reference TRBV9 and TRBJ2-7): DSGVTQTPKHLITATGQRVTLRCSPRSGDLSVYWYQQSLDQGLQFLIQYYNGEERAKGNILERFSAQQFPDLHSELNLSSLELGDSALYFCASSPQDRVAYEQYFGPGTRLTVT.